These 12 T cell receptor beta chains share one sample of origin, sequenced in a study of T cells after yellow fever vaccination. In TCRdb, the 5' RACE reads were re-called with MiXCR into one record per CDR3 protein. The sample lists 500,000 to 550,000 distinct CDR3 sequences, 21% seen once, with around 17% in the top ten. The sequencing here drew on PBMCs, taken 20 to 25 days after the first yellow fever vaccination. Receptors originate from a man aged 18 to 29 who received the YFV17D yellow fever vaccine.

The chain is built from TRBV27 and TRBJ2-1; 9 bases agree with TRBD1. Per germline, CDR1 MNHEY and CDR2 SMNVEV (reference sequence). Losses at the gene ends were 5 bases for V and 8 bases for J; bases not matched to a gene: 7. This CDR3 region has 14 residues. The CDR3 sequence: CASSLWTGAHEQFF. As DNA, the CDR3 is TGTGCCAGCAGTCTTTGGACAGGGGCGCATGAGCAGTTCTTC.

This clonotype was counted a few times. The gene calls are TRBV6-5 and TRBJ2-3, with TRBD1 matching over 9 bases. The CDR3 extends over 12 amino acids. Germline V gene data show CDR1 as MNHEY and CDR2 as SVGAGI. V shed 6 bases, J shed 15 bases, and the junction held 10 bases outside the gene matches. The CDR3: CASSQGGTGSYF. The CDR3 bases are TGTGCCAGCAGCCAGGGCGGGACAGGGTCCTATTTT.

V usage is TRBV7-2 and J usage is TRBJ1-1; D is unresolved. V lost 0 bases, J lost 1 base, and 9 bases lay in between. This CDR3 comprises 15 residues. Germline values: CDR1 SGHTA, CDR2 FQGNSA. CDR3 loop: CASSLAPDWNTEAFF. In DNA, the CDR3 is TGTGCCAGCAGCTTAGCCCCGGACTGGAACACTGAAGCTTTCTTT.

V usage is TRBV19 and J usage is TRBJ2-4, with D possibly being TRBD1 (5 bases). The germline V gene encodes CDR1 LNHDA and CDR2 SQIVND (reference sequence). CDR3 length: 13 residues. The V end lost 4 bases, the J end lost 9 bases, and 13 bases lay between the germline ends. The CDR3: CASSKDRGLIQYF. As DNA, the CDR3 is TGTGCCAGTAGTAAAGATAGGGGTCTCATTCAGTACTTC.

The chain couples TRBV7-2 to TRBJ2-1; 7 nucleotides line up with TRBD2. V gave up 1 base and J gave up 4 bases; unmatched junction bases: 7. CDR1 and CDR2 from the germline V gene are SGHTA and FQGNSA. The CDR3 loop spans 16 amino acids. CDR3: CASSLVPRGLYNEQFF. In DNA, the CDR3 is TGTGCCAGCAGCTTAGTTCCGCGGGGACTATACAATGAGCAGTTCTTC. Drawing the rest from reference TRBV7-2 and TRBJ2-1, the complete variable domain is GAGVSQSPSNKVTEKGKDVELRCDPISGHTALYWYRQSLGQGLEFLIYFQGNSAPDKSGLPSDRFSAERTGGSVSTLTIQRTQQEDSAVYLCASSLVPRGLYNEQFFGPGTRLTVL.

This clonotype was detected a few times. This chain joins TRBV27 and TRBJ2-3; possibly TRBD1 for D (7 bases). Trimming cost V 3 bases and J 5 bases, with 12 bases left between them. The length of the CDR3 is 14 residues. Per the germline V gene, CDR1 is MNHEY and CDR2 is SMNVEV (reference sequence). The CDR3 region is CASSFRQGGDTQYF. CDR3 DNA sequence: TGTGCCAGCAGTTTTAGGCAGGGGGGAGATACGCAGTATTTT.

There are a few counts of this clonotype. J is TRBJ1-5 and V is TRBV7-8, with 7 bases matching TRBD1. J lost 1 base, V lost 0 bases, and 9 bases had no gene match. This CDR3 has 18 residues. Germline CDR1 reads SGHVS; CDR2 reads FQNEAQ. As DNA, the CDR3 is TGTGCCAGCAGCTTAGCCGGGGAGGGGGCAGGAAGCAATCAGCCCCAGCATTTT. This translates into CASSLAGEGAGSNQPQHF. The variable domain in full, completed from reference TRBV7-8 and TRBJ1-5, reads GAGVSQSPRYKVAKRGQDVALRCDPISGHVSLFWYQQALGQGPEFLTYFQNEAQLDKSGLPSDRFFAERPEGSVSTLKIQRTQQEDSAVYLCASSLAGEGAGSNQPQHFGDGTRLSIL.

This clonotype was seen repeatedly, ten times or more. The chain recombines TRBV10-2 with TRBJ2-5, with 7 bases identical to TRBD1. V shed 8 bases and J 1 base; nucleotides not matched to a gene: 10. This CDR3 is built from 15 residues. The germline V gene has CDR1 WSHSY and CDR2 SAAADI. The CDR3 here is CASLEAGGVQETQYF. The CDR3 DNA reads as TGCGCCAGCCTAGAGGCAGGGGGAGTCCAAGAGACCCAGTACTTC.

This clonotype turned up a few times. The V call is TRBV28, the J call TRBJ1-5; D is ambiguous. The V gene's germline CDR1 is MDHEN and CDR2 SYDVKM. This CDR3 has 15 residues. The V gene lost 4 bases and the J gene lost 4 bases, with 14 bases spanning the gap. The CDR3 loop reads CASSSPAARNQPQHF. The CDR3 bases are TGTGCCAGCAGTTCCCCAGCCGCGAGAAATCAGCCCCAGCATTTT.

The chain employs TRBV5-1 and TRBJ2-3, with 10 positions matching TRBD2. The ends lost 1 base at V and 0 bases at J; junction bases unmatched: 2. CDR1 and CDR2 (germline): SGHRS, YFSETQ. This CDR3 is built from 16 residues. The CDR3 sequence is CASSLTLAGSTDTQYF. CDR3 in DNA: TGCGCCAGCAGCTTGACACTAGCGGGGAGCACAGATACGCAGTATTTT.

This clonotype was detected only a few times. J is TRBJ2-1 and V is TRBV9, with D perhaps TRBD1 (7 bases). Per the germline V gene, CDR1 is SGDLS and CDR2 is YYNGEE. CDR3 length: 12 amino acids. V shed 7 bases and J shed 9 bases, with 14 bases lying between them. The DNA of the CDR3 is TGTGCCAGCCAGGGGGGCAGGTCTGAGCAGTTCTTC. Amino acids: CASQGGRSEQFF.

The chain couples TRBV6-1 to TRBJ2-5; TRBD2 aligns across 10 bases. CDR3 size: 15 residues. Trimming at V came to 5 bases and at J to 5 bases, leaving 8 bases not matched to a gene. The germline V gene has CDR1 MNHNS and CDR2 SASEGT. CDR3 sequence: CASSPLLAGLETQYF. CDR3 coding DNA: TGTGCCAGCAGTCCGCTACTAGCGGGGTTGGAGACCCAGTACTTC.